Included here is one T cell receptor beta chain sequence, with context. Using immunoSEQ multiplex PCR, the repertoire was profiled, and TCRdb retains in-frame clones only, with some absent. Counted here are over a million clones, roughly 96% occurring once; the ten biggest clones make up roughly 1.1%. These data belong to a study of shared clonotypes between healthy human individuals. Sequenced sample: naive CD4+ T cells sorted from blood. The sample's subset: CD45RA+ positively selected. The clonotype was recovered from a young man in good health.

The CDR3 region is CASSVSLVSGNTIYF. CDR3 nucleotide sequence: TGTGCCAGCAGCGTATCGCTCGTCTCTGGAAACACCATATATTTT. This chain links TRBV9 with TRBJ1-3; D is unresolved. Germline V gene data show CDR1 as SGDLS and CDR2 as YYNGEE. The V end lost 1 base, the J end lost 0 bases, and 8 bases lay between the germline ends. There are 15 residues in the CDR3.